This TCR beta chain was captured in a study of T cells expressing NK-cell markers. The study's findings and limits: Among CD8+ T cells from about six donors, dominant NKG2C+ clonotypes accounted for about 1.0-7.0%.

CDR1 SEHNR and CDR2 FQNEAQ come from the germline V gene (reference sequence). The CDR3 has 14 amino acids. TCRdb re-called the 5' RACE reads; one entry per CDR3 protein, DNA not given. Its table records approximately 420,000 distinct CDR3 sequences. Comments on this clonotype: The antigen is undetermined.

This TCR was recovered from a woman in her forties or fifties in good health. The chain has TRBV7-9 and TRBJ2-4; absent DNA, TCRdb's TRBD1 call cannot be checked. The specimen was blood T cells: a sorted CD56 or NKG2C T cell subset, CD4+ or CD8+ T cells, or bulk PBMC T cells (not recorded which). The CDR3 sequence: CASSPGTGLIIQYF.